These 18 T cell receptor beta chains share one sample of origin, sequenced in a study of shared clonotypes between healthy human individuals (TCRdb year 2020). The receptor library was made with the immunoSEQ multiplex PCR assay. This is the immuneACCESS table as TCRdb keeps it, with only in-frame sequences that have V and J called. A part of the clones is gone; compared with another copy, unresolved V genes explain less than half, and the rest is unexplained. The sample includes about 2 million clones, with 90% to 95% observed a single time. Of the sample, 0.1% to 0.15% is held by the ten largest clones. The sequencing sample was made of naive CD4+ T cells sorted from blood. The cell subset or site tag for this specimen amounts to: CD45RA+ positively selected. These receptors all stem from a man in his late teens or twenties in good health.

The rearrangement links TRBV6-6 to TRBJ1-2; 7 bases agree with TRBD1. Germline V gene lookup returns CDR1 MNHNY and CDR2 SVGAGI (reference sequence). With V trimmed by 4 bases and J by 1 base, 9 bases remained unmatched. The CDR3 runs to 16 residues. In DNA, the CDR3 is TGTGCCAGCAGTTTCCGACAGGGAAAAAATAACTATGGCTACACCTTC. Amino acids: CASSFRQGKNNYGYTF.

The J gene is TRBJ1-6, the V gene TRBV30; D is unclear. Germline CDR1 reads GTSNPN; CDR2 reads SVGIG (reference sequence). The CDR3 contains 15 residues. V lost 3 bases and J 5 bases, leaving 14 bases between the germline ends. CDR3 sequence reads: CAWRTGWPNNSPLHF. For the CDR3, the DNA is TGTGCCTGGAGGACCGGGTGGCCCAATAATTCACCCCTCCACTTT.

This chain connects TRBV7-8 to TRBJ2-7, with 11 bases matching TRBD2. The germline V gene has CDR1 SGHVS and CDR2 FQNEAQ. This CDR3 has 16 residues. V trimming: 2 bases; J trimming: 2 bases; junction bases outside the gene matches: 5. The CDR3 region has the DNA TGTGCCAGCAGCTTAACTCTACTAGCGGGGGCCTACGAGCAGTACTTC. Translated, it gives CASSLTLLAGAYEQYF. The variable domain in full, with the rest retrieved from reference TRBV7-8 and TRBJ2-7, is GAGVSQSPRYKVAKRGQDVALRCDPISGHVSLFWYQQALGQGPEFLTYFQNEAQLDKSGLPSDRFFAERPEGSVSTLKIQRTQQEDSAVYLCASSLTLLAGAYEQYFGPGTRLTVT.

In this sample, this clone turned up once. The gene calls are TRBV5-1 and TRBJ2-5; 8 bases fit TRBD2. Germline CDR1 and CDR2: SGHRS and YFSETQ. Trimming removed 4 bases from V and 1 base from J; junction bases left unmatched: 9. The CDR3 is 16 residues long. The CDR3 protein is CASSPGSGSAQETQYF. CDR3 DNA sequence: TGCGCCAGCAGCCCCGGGAGCGGGAGCGCCCAAGAGACCCAGTACTTC. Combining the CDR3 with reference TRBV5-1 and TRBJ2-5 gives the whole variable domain KAGVTQTPRYLIKTRGQQVTLSCSPISGHRSVSWYQQTPGQGLQFLFEYFSETQRNKGNFPGRFSGRQFSNSRSEMNVSTLELGDSALYLCASSPGSGSAQETQYFGPGTRLLVL.

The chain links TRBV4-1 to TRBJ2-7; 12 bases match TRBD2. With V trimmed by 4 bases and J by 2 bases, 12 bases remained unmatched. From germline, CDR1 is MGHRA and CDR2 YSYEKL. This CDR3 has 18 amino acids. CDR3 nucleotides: TGCGCCAGCAGCCGCCAGACTAGCGGGAGTATCGGAGCCTACGAGCAGTACTTC. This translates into CASSRQTSGSIGAYEQYF.

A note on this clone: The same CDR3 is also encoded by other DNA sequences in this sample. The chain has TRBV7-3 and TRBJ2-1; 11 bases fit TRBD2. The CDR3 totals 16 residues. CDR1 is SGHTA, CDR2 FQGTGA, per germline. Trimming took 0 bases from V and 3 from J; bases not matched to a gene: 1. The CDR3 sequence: CASSLTGTSGYNEQFF. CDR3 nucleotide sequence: TGTGCCAGCAGCTTAACCGGGACTAGCGGCTACAATGAGCAGTTCTTC.

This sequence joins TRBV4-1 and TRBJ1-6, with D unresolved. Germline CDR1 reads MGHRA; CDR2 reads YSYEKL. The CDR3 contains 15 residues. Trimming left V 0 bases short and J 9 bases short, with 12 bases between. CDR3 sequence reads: CASSQDSLPASPLHF. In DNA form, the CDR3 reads TGCGCCAGCAGCCAAGATTCCCTACCGGCTTCACCCCTCCACTTT.

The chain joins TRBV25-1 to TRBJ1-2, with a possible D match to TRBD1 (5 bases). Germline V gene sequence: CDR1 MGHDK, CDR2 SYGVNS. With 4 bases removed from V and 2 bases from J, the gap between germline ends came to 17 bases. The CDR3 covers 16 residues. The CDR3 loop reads CASSVTGSGGNYGYTF. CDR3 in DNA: TGTGCCAGCAGTGTGACCGGGAGCGGGGGGAACTATGGCTACACCTTC.

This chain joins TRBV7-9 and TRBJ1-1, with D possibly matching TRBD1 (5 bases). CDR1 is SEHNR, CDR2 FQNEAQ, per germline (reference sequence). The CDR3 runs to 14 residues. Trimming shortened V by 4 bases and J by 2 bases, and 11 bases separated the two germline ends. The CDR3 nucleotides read TGTGCCAGCAGCTCAGAACGGGGCAACACTGAAGCTTTCTTT. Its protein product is CASSSERGNTEAFF.

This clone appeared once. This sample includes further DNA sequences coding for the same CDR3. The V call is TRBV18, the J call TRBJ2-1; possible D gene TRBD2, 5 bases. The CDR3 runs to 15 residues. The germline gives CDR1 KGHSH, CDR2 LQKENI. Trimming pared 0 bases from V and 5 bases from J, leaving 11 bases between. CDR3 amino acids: CASSPPGRGHNEQFF. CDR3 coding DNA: TGTGCCAGCTCACCACCAGGCAGAGGGCACAATGAGCAGTTCTTC.

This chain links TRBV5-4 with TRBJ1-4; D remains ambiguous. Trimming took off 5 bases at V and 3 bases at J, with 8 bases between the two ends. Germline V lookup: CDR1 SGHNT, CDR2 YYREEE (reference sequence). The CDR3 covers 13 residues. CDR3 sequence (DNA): TGTGCCAGCAGTAACAGTCCTAATGAAAAACTGTTTTTT. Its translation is CASSNSPNEKLFF.

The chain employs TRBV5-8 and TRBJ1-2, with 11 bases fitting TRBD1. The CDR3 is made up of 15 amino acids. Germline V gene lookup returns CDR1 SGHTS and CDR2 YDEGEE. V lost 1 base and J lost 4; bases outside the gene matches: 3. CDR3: CASSLWTGGLYGYTF. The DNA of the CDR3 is TGTGCCAGCAGCTTGTGGACAGGGGGCCTCTATGGCTACACCTTC.

CDR3 protein: CASSLEWLGQGNYEQYF. Here the CDR3 DNA reads TGCGCCAGCAGCTTGGAATGGTTGGGACAGGGAAACTACGAGCAGTACTTC. This chain joins TRBV5-1 and TRBJ2-7; TRBD1 agrees at 9 bases. The CDR3 sequence is 17 residues long. V lost 0 bases, J lost 3 bases, and 10 bases stayed unmatched. Germline lookup yields CDR1 SGHRS and CDR2 YFSETQ.

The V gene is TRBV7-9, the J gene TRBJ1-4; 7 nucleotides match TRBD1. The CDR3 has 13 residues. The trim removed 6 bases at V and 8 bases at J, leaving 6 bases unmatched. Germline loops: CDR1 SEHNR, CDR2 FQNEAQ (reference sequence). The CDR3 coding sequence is TGTGCCAGCAGACGACAGGGCGCGGAAAAACTGTTTTTT. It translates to CASRRQGAEKLFF.

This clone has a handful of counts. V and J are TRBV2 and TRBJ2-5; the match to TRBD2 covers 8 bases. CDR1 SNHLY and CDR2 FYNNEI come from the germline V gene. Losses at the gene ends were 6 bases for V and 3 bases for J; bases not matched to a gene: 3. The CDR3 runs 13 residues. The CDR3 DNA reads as TGTGCCAGCAGGGGACTAGTTGAAGAGACCCAGTACTTC. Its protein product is CASRGLVEETQYF.

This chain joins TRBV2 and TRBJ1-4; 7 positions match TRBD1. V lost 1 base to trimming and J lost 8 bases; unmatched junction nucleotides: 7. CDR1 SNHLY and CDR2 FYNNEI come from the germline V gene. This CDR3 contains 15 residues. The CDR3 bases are TGTGCCAGCAGTGAAGGGAGGGGGCTCAAGGAAAAACTGTTTTTT. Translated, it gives CASSEGRGLKEKLFF.

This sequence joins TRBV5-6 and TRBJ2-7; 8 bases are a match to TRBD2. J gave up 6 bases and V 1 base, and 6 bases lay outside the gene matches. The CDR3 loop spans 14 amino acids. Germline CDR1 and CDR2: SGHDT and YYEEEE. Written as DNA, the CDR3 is TGTGCCAGCAGCTTGTATAGGACTAGCTTCGAGCAGTACTTC. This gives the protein CASSLYRTSFEQYF. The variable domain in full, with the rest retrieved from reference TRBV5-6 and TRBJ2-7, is DAGVTQSPTHLIKTRGQQVTLRCSPKSGHDTVSWYQQALGQGPQFIFQYYEEEERQRGNFPDRFSGHQFPNYSSELNVNALLLGDSALYLCASSLYRTSFEQYFGPGTRLTVT.

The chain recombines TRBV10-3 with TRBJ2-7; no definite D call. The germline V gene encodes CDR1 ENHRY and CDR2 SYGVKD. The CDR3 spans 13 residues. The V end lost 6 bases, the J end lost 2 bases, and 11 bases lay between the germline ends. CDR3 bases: TGTGCCATCAGCCACGCCAGTGCCTACGAGCAGTACTTC. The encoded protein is CAISHASAYEQYF.